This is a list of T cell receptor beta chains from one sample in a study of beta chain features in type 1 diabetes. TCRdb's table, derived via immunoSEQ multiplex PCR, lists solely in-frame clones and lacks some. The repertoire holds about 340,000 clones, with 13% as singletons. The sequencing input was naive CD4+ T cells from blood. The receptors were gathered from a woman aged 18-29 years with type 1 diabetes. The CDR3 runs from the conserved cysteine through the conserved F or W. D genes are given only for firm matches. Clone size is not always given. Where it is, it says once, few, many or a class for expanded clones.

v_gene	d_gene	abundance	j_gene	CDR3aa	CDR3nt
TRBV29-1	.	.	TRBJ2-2	CSVQRSGDTGELFF	TGCAGCGTTCAACGATCAGGGGACACCGGGGAGCTGTTTTTT
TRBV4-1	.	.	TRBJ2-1	CASSQALLGSYNEQFF	TGCGCCAGCAGCCAAGCCTTACTAGGCTCCTACAATGAGCAGTTCTTC
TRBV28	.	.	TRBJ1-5	CASSSRFLPQHF	TGTGCCAGCAGTTCTAGGTTTTTGCCCCAGCATTTT
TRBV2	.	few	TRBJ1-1	CASSDLGVPNTEAFF	TGTGCCAGCAGTGACCTAGGGGTGCCGAACACTGAAGCTTTCTTT
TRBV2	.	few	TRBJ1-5	CASSEIVSNQPQHF	TGTGCCAGCAGTGAGATAGTTAGCAATCAGCCCCAGCATTTT
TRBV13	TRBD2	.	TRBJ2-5	CASSLVGLAVQETQYF	TGTGCCAGCAGCTTAGTTGGACTAGCGGTCCAAGAGACCCAGTACTTC
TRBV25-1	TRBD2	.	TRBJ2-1	CASRDSGSRDEQFF	TGTGCCAGCAGAGACAGCGGGAGTCGGGATGAGCAGTTCTTC
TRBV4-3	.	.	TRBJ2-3	CASSQDLVAETDTQYF	TGCGCCAGCAGCCAAGATTTGGTAGCGGAGACAGATACGCAGTATTTT
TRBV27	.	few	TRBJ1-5	CASSLSTTGSQPQHF	TGTGCCAGCAGTTTATCGACTACAGGGTCTCAGCCCCAGCATTTT
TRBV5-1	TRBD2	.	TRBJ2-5	CASSAHGLAEETQYF	TGCGCCAGCAGCGCCCACGGACTAGCGGAAGAGACCCAGTACTTC
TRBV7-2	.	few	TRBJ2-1	CASRLPGYNEQFF	TGTGCCAGCAGGCTACCCGGCTACAATGAGCAGTTCTTC
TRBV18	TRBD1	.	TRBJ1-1	CASSPLRQGALNTEAFF	TGTGCCAGCTCACCACTCAGACAGGGGGCGCTGAACACTGAAGCTTTCTTT
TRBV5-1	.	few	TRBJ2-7	CASSFVTESYEQYF	TGCGCCAGCAGCTTTGTCACAGAGAGCTACGAGCAGTACTTC
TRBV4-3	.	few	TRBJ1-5	CASSQDLGAGNQPQHF	TGCGCCAGCAGCCAAGATTTGGGGGCCGGCAATCAGCCCCAGCATTTT
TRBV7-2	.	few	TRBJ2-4	CASRSPERSKNIQYF	TGTGCCAGCAGGTCCCCTGAGCGTTCAAAAAACATTCAGTACTTC
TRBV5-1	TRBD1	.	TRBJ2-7	CASTGTGGNYEQYF	TGCGCCAGCACCGGGACAGGGGGCAACTACGAGCAGTACTTC
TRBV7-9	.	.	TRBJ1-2	CASSSGHNYGYTF	TGTGCCAGCAGTTCAGGGCATAACTATGGCTACACCTTC
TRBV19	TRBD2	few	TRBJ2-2	CASSRASGSVGELFF	TGTGCCAGTAGTAGGGCTAGCGGGAGCGTCGGGGAGCTGTTTTTT
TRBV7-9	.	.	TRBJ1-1	CASSLRGDLMNTEAFF	TGTGCCAGCAGCTTACGGGGAGACCTGATGAACACTGAAGCTTTCTTT
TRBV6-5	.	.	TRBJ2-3	CASSYDAGPDTQYF	TGTGCCAGCAGTTATGATGCGGGGCCAGATACGCAGTATTTT
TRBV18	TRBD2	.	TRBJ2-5	CASSTPGLAEETQYF	TGTGCCAGCTCAACCCCCGGACTAGCGGAAGAGACCCAGTACTTC
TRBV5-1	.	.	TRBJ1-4	CASSSNGGAEEKLFF	TGCGCCAGCAGCTCCAACGGGGGGGCTGAAGAAAAACTGTTTTTT
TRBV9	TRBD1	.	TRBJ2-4	CASSVGQGTKNIQYF	TGTGCCAGCAGCGTAGGACAGGGAACCAAAAACATTCAGTACTTC
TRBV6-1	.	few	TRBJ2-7	CASSHQVPRYF	TGTGCCAGCAGCCACCAGGTGCCTCGGTACTTC
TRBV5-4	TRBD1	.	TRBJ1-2	CASSLMGLARGHHTF	TGTGCCAGCAGCTTGATGGGCTTGGCCAGGGGGCACCACACCTTC
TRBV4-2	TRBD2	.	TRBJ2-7	CASSQAVSSGTYEQYF	TGTGCCAGCAGCCAAGCAGTGTCTAGCGGGACCTACGAGCAGTACTTC
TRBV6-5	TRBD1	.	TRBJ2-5	CASRPGQGRETQYF	TGTGCCAGCAGGCCGGGACAGGGTAGAGAGACCCAGTACTTC
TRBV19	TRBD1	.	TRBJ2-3	CASSRGQGGDTQYF	TGTGCCAGTAGCCGGGGACAGGGAGGAGATACGCAGTATTTT
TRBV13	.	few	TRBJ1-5	CASSLSNQPQHF	TGTGCCAGCAGCCTCAGCAATCAGCCCCAGCATTTT
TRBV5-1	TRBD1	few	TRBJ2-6	CASSRRDRGRSGANVLTF	TGCGCCAGCAGCAGAAGGGACAGGGGGCGATCTGGGGCCAACGTCCTGACTTTC